Following are 16 T cell receptor beta chains from one sample sequenced in a study of T cell repertoires in cytomegalovirus infection. MiXCR, run by TCRdb on the reads, gives a single entry per CDR3 protein. The sample lists under 150,000 distinct CDR3 sequences, 30% occurring once. Their recognized antigens are unknown. The starting material was CD8+ T cells from cultured PBMCs, obtained from culture after CMV antigen stimulation. Receptor source: a human donor in good health (CMV status not recorded). Some clones in this sample may be carry-over from other donors' samples.

J is TRBJ1-3 and V is TRBV6-2 or TRBV6-3; D is ambiguous. The germline gives CDR1 MNHEY, CDR2 SVGEGT. The CDR3 consists of 15 residues. Trimming cost V 2 bases and J 0 bases, with 8 bases left between them. The DNA of the CDR3 is TGTGCCAGCAGTTACCTGCCCTCCTCTGGAAACACCATATATTTT. It yields the protein CASSYLPSSGNTIYF.

In nucleotides, the CDR3 is TGTGCCAGCAGCCCCGTGTTGGGGTCGACTGGTCAGGGGTCGTCGTACGAGCAGTACTTC. This translates into CASSPVLGSTGQGSSYEQYF. J is TRBJ2-7 and V is TRBV7-6; possible D gene TRBD1, 6 bases. V gave up 5 bases and J gave up 4 bases, with 33 bases separating them. CDR1 is SGHVS and CDR2 is FNYEAQ in the germline V gene. The CDR3 length is 20 residues.

The rearrangement links TRBV4-1 to TRBJ1-1; the D gene is possibly TRBD1 (5 bases). The germline V gene encodes CDR1 MGHRA and CDR2 YSYEKL. V was shortened by 0 bases and J by 7 bases, with 12 bases between the two germline ends. The CDR3 has 14 amino acids. The CDR3 loop is CASSQDTGFYEAFF. The CDR3 DNA reads as TGCGCCAGCAGCCAAGATACAGGATTCTATGAAGCTTTCTTT.

Turning to this clonotype: One end of the junction does not line up with germline, which may come from a read error. The genes are TRBV10-3 and TRBJ2-7, with D possibly TRBD1 on 5 matching bases. Germline-derived CDR1 and CDR2 are ENHRY and SYGVKD. This CDR3 contains 15 residues. CDR3 sequence (DNA): TGTGCCGTCAGTGATGAGACAGTAACGTCCTACGAGCAGTACTTC. It translates to CAVSDETVTSYEQYF.

The chain is built from TRBV7-6 and TRBJ2-2; 9 nucleotides line up with TRBD2. Germline V CDR1 and CDR2: SGHVS, FNYEAQ. CDR3 length: 15 amino acids. With 5 bases clipped from V and 5 bases from J, the junction kept 6 bases outside the gene matches. This CDR3 is CASSDLAGVTGELFF. In nucleotides, the CDR3 is TGTGCCAGCAGCGACTTAGCGGGGGTAACCGGGGAGCTGTTTTTT.

This clonotype has more than one count but fewer than ten. The rearrangement links TRBV20-1 to TRBJ2-1, with 7 bases that match TRBD2. Germline V gives CDR1 DFQATT, CDR2 SNEGSKA (reference sequence). The CDR3 sequence is 13 residues long. V gave up 5 bases and J gave up 3 bases; unmatched junction bases: 4. The CDR3 sequence: CSAGAGDYNEQFF. CDR3 sequence (DNA): TGCAGTGCTGGGGCGGGGGACTACAATGAGCAGTTCTTC.

This clonotype was counted ten times or more. The rearrangement joins TRBV6-1 to TRBJ1-2, with D possibly TRBD1 on 5 matching bases. The ends were cut back, 6 bases at V and 2 bases at J, with 16 bases in the middle. The CDR3 runs to 15 residues. CDR1 is MNHNS, CDR2 SASEGT, per germline. The CDR3 is CASSHTGTVNYGYTF. The CDR3, as DNA: TGTGCCAGCAGCCACACCGGGACGGTGAACTATGGCTACACCTTC.

The V gene is TRBV6-6, the J gene TRBJ2-7, with D perhaps TRBD2 (6 bases). CDR1 and CDR2 from the germline V gene are MNHNY and SVGAGI (reference sequence). Trimming cost V 2 bases and J 2 bases, with 13 bases left between them. The CDR3 consists of 15 residues. The CDR3 nucleotides are TGTGCCAGCAGTTACGGCCAGGAGGGACCCTACGAGCAGTACTTC. It yields the protein CASSYGQEGPYEQYF.

The V gene is TRBV5-1, the J gene TRBJ2-5; 12 bases match TRBD2. The CDR3 length is 19 residues. Trimming removed 3 bases from V and 4 bases from J; junction bases left unmatched: 16. From germline, CDR1 is SGHRS and CDR2 YFSETQ. The CDR3 sequence: CASSSDVGIPGLAGETQYF. CDR3 coding DNA: TGCGCCAGCAGCTCCGACGTTGGAATCCCGGGACTAGCGGGAGAGACCCAGTACTTC. Full variable domain (rest looked up from reference TRBV5-1 and TRBJ2-5): KAGVTQTPRYLIKTRGQQVTLSCSPISGHRSVSWYQQTPGQGLQFLFEYFSETQRNKGNFPGRFSGRQFSNSRSEMNVSTLELGDSALYLCASSSDVGIPGLAGETQYFGPGTRLLVL.

The J gene is TRBJ2-2, the V gene TRBV6-6, with D maybe TRBD2 (6 bases). This CDR3 is built from 14 residues. Deletions cut 8 bases from V and 2 bases from J, with 12 bases between. Germline V gene sequence: CDR1 MNHNY, CDR2 SVGAGI (reference sequence). The CDR3 spells CASLDYPNTGELFF. The DNA for the CDR3 is TGTGCCAGCCTGGACTATCCTAACACCGGGGAGCTGTTTTTT.

This clonotype has more than one count but fewer than ten. V and J are TRBV6-1 and TRBJ2-3; no definite D call. From germline, CDR1 is MNHNS and CDR2 SASEGT. Deletions cut 4 bases from V and 2 bases from J, with 19 bases between. The CDR3 covers 17 residues. CDR3: CASSGMSDSLHTDTQYF. In nucleotides, the CDR3 is TGTGCCAGCAGTGGAATGTCAGACTCGTTACACACAGATACGCAGTATTTT.

V is TRBV10-3 and J is TRBJ2-7; possibly TRBD1 for D (6 bases). CDR1 and CDR2 (germline): ENHRY, SYGVKD. This CDR3 contains 12 residues. V shed 6 bases and J shed 4 bases, with 10 bases lying between them. The CDR3 spells CAIRKGDYEQYF. The DNA of the CDR3 is TGTGCCATCAGGAAGGGGGATTACGAGCAGTACTTC.

This clonotype was counted a few times. This sequence joins TRBV6-6 and TRBJ2-2; the match to TRBD2 covers 7 bases. The CDR3 covers 18 residues. Trimming at V came to 2 bases and at J to 1 base, leaving 10 bases not matched to a gene. Germline V lookup: CDR1 MNHNY, CDR2 SVGAGI (reference sequence). The CDR3 region is CASSYTWGGDQNTGELFF. CDR3 DNA sequence: TGTGCCAGCAGTTACACATGGGGGGGGGATCAGAACACCGGGGAGCTGTTTTTT.

The genes are TRBV2 and TRBJ1-3; D not resolved. The CDR3 contains 11 residues. Trimming cost V 8 bases and J 3 bases, with 5 bases left between them. Germline CDR1 and CDR2: SNHLY and FYNNEI. The chain's CDR3 is CASGLGNTIYF. The CDR3 nucleotides are TGTGCCAGCGGACTTGGAAACACCATATATTTT.

This clonotype turned up a few times. V gene TRBV6-2 or TRBV6-3 combines with J gene TRBJ2-3; 7 nucleotides match TRBD2. This CDR3 spans 15 amino acids. CDR1 and CDR2 (germline): MNHEY, SVGEGT. Trimming took 5 bases from V and 2 from J; bases not matched to a gene: 7. The CDR3 DNA sequence: TGTGCCAGCAGTCCCGGGACTATCCTCACAGATACGCAGTATTTT. It encodes CASSPGTILTDTQYF.

This clonotype was seen at least ten times. The chain couples TRBV20-1 to TRBJ2-7; no reliable D call. The CDR3 length is 14 residues. Germline V gives CDR1 DFQATT, CDR2 SNEGSKA (reference sequence). Between the trimmed V and J ends, which lost 6 bases and 2 bases, there was a span of 17 bases. CDR3 bases: TGCAGTGCCATCGACCTTCTCAATGCCTACGAGCAGTACTTC. It yields the protein CSAIDLLNAYEQYF.